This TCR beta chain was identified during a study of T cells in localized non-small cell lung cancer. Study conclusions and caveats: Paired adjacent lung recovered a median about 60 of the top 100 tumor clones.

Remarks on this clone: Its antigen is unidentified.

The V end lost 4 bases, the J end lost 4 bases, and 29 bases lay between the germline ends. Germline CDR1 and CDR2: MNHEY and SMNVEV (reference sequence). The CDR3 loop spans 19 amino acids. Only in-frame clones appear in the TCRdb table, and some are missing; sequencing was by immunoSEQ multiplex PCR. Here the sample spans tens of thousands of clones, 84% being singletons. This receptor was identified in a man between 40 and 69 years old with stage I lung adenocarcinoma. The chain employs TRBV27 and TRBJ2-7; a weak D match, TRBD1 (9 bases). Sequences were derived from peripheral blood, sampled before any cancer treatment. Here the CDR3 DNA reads TGTGCCAGCAGTTCCCGACTTACACCGACAGGGGGACTAGGGTACGAGCAGTACTTC. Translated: CASSSRLTPTGGLGYEQYF.